This TCR beta chain appears in the sequencing data of a study of blood T cell repertoires in COVID-19 (dated by TCRdb to 2018 to 2020). In the study overall: The collaborator samples originated in the United States, Italy and Spain and spanned the acute and convalescent phases of COVID-19. The prospective study material was composed of cDNA or gDNA derived from T cells, B-cell-depleted T cells, or PBMCs. Deeply sampled blood TCRbeta repertoires from subjects exposed to, actively infected with, or recovered from COVID-19 were included in the dataset. The repertoires were made available in a free public database intended to serve as a resource for research on the immune response to SARS-CoV-2. Samples came from the ongoing ImmuneRACE study (first 160 participants) plus 1,254 subjects from 6 global collaborators. A de-identified subject ID, COVID-19 status, age in years and sex were almost always included in the sample metadata. Where HLA class I and class II types were available, the types were taken from metadata supplied by the sample provider, not from assay-based typing. General findings and caveats noted by the study authors: How much clinical and demographic metadata was included differed by source and by participant, and the metadata was provided uncurated.

Participants in the prospective study were aged roughly 18 to 89 years, lived in 20 to 30 United States geographic areas, and enrolled through a virtual design. In the prospective study, cohorts were assigned on the basis of participant-reported clinical history obtained from a screening survey and a study questionnaire. For ImmuneRACE Cohort 3, a participant was defined as recovered based on two consecutive negative NP/OP PCR tests, clearance by a healthcare professional, or resolution of symptoms. Each participant in the prospective study had whole blood, serum and a nasopharyngeal or oropharyngeal swab collected by mobile phlebotomists. Prospective study participants could optionally give additional blood draws and questionnaires over an approximately two-month period. Before DNA extraction, blood samples from the prospective study were shipped at room temperature or frozen. Inclusive of the bounding cysteine and phenylalanine, the CDR3 is 14 residues long. Just CDR3 DNA is preserved here, 42 bases in frame from base 1. CDR1 and CDR2 (MNHEY, SMNVEV) derive from the germline V gene (reference sequence). A distance of 16 bases separates the germline ends of V and J, which lose 5 bases and 6 bases respectively.

As regards this clone: Its specific antigen is unknown. No base qualities exist here, and no much larger clone lies one base off it.

The immunoSEQ Assay, a bias-controlled multiplex PCR, was used to amplify TCRbeta CDR3 regions from genomic DNA. As for the original processing: The number of nucleated cells in each sample was estimated from the amplification of reference gene primers within the assay. Sequence reads were collapsed and filtered to measure the absolute abundance of every unique TCRbeta CDR3 rearrangement. For each sample, productive Simpson clonality was calculated as the square root of Simpson's diversity index across productive rearrangements. The immuneACCESS repertoire file appears here via TCRdb, limited to in-frame rearrangements. These files lack a portion of the clones; in checked studies, under half of the deficit traces to unresolved V genes, and the cause of the others is not known. V and J calls and clone size are as listed in that table; D and trimming were resolved from the DNA. This sample is represented by 250,000 to 300,000 clones; 75% to 95% of them were singletons. The ten largest make up roughly 1.1% of the sample.

This sequence uses TRBV27 and TRBJ1-1; TRBD1 is perhaps the D gene, given 5 matching bases. This receptor was obtained from a woman aged 30 to 39 who had recovered from COVID-19. Source material: PBMCs or T cells enriched from blood (not recorded which). The CDR3 reads as follows: CASSPLGQWSEAFF. The nucleotide sequence is given as TGTGCCAGCAGTCCCCTGGGGCAGTGGTCTGAAGCTTTCTTT.